This T cell receptor (beta chain) is drawn from a study of T cells in localized non-small cell lung cancer. Study outcomes and limitations: Researchers found a median around 59 of the top 100 tumor clones in adjacent lung.

Generated by immunoSEQ multiplex PCR, the TCRdb table keeps only in-frame clones and is missing some. Among about 45,000 clones listed, approximately 81% were seen once. Note on this clone: What it binds is not known.

This sequence originates from a man between 40 and 70 years old with stage III lung adenocarcinoma. Sample: peripheral blood mononuclear cells, taken before any cancer treatment.

The CDR3 nucleotides are TGTGCCAGCAGCTTGGAGGGGACAGGCAGCTCCTACGAGCAGTACTTC. Translation gives CASSLEGTGSSYEQYF. The chain carries TRBV5-4 and TRBJ2-7; the match to TRBD1 covers 8 bases. V gave up 0 bases and J gave up 0 bases; unmatched junction bases: 5. CDR1 SGHNT and CDR2 YYREEE come from the germline V gene (reference sequence). The CDR3 runs 16 residues.